Shown below are 14 T cell receptor beta chains from a single sample sequenced in a study of blood T cell repertoires in COVID-19. Data came from immunoSEQ multiplex PCR; TCRdb stores just in-frame clones and leaves some out. The table lists fewer than 250,000 clones, 88% of them singletons. Sequenced material: peripheral blood. All receptors derive from a woman aged 55-69 years with acute or convalescent COVID-19.

The V call is TRBV6-5, the J call TRBJ2-7, with 8 bases lining up with TRBD1. CDR1 and CDR2 from the germline V gene are MNHEY and SVGAGI. V lost 8 bases to trimming and J lost 2 bases; unmatched junction nucleotides: 5. The CDR3 extends over 13 amino acids. CDR3 sequence: CASLPDRAYEQYF. CDR3 DNA sequence: TGTGCCAGCCTCCCGGACAGGGCCTACGAGCAGTACTTC.

Points on this clone: This CDR3 is also generated by other DNA sequences in the sample. This chain connects TRBV30 to TRBJ1-2; D is undetermined. The CDR3 length is 12 residues. CDR1 is GTSNPN and CDR2 is SVGIG in the germline V gene (reference sequence). Trimming removed 1 base from V and 5 bases from J, with 8 bases in between. CDR3 bases: TGTGCCTGGAGTGGAACAGCATATGGCTACACCTTC. Amino acid sequence: CAWSGTAYGYTF. Full variable domain (outside the CDR3, taken from reference TRBV30 and TRBJ1-2): SQTIHQWPATLVQPVGSPLSLECTVEGTSNPNLYWYRQAAGRGLQLLFYSVGIGQISSEVPQNLSASRPQDRQFILSSKKLLLSDSGFYLCAWSGTAYGYTFGSGTRLTVV.

This chain connects TRBV9 to TRBJ2-7, with 8 bases matching TRBD1. With 0 bases clipped from V and 4 bases from J, the junction kept 6 bases outside the gene matches. The CDR3 runs 15 residues. The germline CDR1 and CDR2 sequences are SGDLS and YYNGEE. The CDR3 coding sequence is TGTGCCAGCAGCGTAGGGGGACAGGCGCTGTACGAGCAGTACTTC. Its translation is CASSVGGQALYEQYF. The full variable domain, rest sourced from reference TRBV9 and TRBJ2-7, is DSGVTQTPKHLITATGQRVTLRCSPRSGDLSVYWYQQSLDQGLQFLIQYYNGEERAKGNILERFSAQQFPDLHSELNLSSLELGDSALYFCASSVGGQALYEQYFGPGTRLTVT.

The chain is built from TRBV27 and TRBJ2-1, with 8 positions matching TRBD2. Germline values: CDR1 MNHEY, CDR2 SMNVEV (reference sequence). CDR3 size: 15 residues. V was clipped by 2 bases and J by 7 bases; unmatched bases: 7. This CDR3 is CASSLEAGGLNEQFF. For the CDR3, the DNA is TGTGCCAGCAGTTTAGAGGCGGGGGGTCTGAATGAGCAGTTCTTC.

This CDR3 reads CASSLVTQNSPLHF. As DNA, the CDR3 is TGTGCCAGCAGCTTAGTAACACAAAATTCACCCCTCCACTTT. This chain joins TRBV7-9 and TRBJ1-6; D ambiguous. Germline V gives CDR1 SEHNR, CDR2 FQNEAQ (reference sequence). The ends were cut back, 1 base at V and 7 bases at J, with 8 bases in the middle. There are 14 residues in the CDR3.

This clone was recorded a few times. At one boundary the junction diverges from the germline segment, which might be a read error. This rearrangement joins TRBV7-7 to TRBJ2-7, with 8 bases fitting TRBD2. CDR3 length: 14 residues. The germline gives CDR1 SSHAT, CDR2 FNYEAQ (reference sequence). CDR3 coding DNA: TGTGCTAGCAGCTTAGCGGTAGCGGGGACCTCTATTAACTTC. This codes for CASSLAVAGTSINF.

The rearrangement links TRBV30 to TRBJ1-4; weak D call: TRBD1 (6 bases). V lost 4 bases, J lost 1 base, and 13 bases lay in between. The length of the CDR3 is 15 residues. Germline assignment: CDR1 GTSNPN and CDR2 SVGIG (reference sequence). This CDR3 is CAWKGRGLTNEKLFF. The CDR3 DNA follows: TGTGCCTGGAAGGGCAGGGGTTTAACTAATGAAAAACTGTTTTTT.

The chain joins TRBV10-3 to TRBJ1-1; no firm D call. This CDR3 is 13 amino acids long. Germline CDR1 is ENHRY and CDR2 is SYGVKD. The V end lost 2 bases, the J end lost 4 bases, and 8 bases lay between the germline ends. CDR3: CAISEGRPTEAFF. CDR3 nucleotides: TGTGCCATCAGTGAGGGCAGGCCCACTGAAGCTTTCTTT.

This chain joins TRBV6-5 and TRBJ2-7; TRBD1 agrees at 7 bases. V lost 2 bases, J lost 4 bases, and 8 bases stayed unmatched. The germline V gene encodes CDR1 MNHEY and CDR2 SVGAGI. The CDR3 contains 15 residues. The CDR3 reads CASSYTRGTAYEQYF. DNA of the CDR3: TGTGCCAGCAGTTACACCCGAGGGACAGCATACGAGCAGTACTTC.

The rearrangement uses TRBV4-2 and TRBJ2-7; D may be TRBD2 (5 bases). Trimming cost V 0 bases and J 2 bases, with 11 bases left between them. Germline values: CDR1 LGHNA, CDR2 YNFKEQ. This CDR3 spans 15 amino acids. DNA of the CDR3: TGTGCCAGCAGCCAAGATGGGAGCACGACCTACGAGCAGTACTTC. Its protein product is CASSQDGSTTYEQYF.

The J gene is TRBJ2-5, the V gene TRBV7-9; 7 positions match TRBD1. With V trimmed by 4 bases and J by 0 bases, 8 bases remained unmatched. Germline V lookup: CDR1 SEHNR, CDR2 FQNEAQ (reference sequence). The CDR3 loop spans 16 amino acids. DNA of the CDR3: TGTGCCAGCAGCTCAGGACAGGCACGGTACCAAGAGACCCAGTACTTC. Translated: CASSSGQARYQETQYF.

The chain couples TRBV5-1 to TRBJ1-2; 9 bases are a match to TRBD1. The CDR3 length is 17 residues. Germline V gives CDR1 SGHRS, CDR2 YFSETQ. V lost 4 bases, J lost 4 bases, and 14 bases stayed unmatched. The CDR3 DNA is TGCGCCAGCAGCCCTGTCCCGGGACAGGGTGGTGGCTATGGCTACACCTTC. Its translation: CASSPVPGQGGGYGYTF. Drawing the rest from reference TRBV5-1 and TRBJ1-2, the complete variable domain is KAGVTQTPRYLIKTRGQQVTLSCSPISGHRSVSWYQQTPGQGLQFLFEYFSETQRNKGNFPGRFSGRQFSNSRSEMNVSTLELGDSALYLCASSPVPGQGGGYGYTFGSGTRLTVV.

The V call is TRBV19, the J call TRBJ2-6, with TRBD1 matching 8 bases. The germline CDR1 and CDR2 sequences are LNHDA and SQIVND (reference sequence). Trimming cost V 6 bases and J 0 bases; bases outside gene matches: 4. The CDR3 is 16 residues long. The CDR3 loop reads CASSSGQDSGANVLTF. The CDR3 bases are TGTGCCAGTAGCTCGGGACAGGACTCTGGGGCCAACGTCCTGACTTTC.

This chain joins TRBV5-1 and TRBJ1-5; D unclear. CDR1 is SGHRS, CDR2 YFSETQ, per germline. The length of the CDR3 is 15 residues. Trimming stripped 0 bases from V and 7 bases from J, with 14 bases between. The CDR3 nucleotides read TGCGCCAGCAGCTTGGACAGTCCACGGAGGCAGCCCCAGCATTTT. Amino acids: CASSLDSPRRQPQHF.